The 15 T cell receptor beta chains in this list originate from one sample, sequenced in a study of cytomegalovirus exposure and HLA in healthy donors. The study ran its PCR with 60 Vbeta and 13 Jbeta primers. Repertoires were generated with immunoSEQ multiplex PCR, while TCRdb's copy carries only in-frame clones and drops some. Here the sample spans approximately 53,000 clones, approximately 72% being singletons. What was sequenced was PBMCs. The receptors come from a woman aged 50 to 60 in good health and CMV-seronegative.

This sequence joins TRBV4-2 and TRBJ2-1, with TRBD2 matching over 10 bases. CDR1 is LGHNA and CDR2 is YNFKEQ in the germline V gene. V lost 0 bases and J lost 4; bases outside the gene matches: 6. This CDR3 has 17 amino acids. The CDR3 nucleotides read TGTGCCAGCAGCCAAGATCTCTGGACTAGCGGTTACAATGAGCAGTTCTTC. Its protein product is CASSQDLWTSGYNEQFF.

Note on this clone: The sample carries other DNA sequences with the same CDR3. The V and J genes are TRBV11-2 and TRBJ2-7; D possibly corresponds to TRBD2 (5 bases). Trimming shortened V by 3 bases and J by 1 base, and 10 bases separated the two germline ends. CDR1 is SGHAT and CDR2 is FQNNGV in the germline V gene. This CDR3 region has 14 residues. CDR3 residues: CASSLGWESYEQYF. As DNA, the CDR3 is TGTGCCAGCAGCTTGGGGTGGGAGTCCTACGAGCAGTACTTC. The full variable domain, its missing parts supplied by reference TRBV11-2 and TRBJ2-7, is EAGVAQSPRYKIIEKRQSVAFWCNPISGHATLYWYQQILGQGPKLLIQFQNNGVVDDSQLPKDRFSAERLKGVDSTLKIQPAKLEDSAVYLCASSLGWESYEQYFGPGTRLTVT.

A few counts support this clone. The chain employs TRBV5-1 and TRBJ1-4; D call uncertain. The CDR3 runs to 14 residues. The V end lost 1 base, the J end lost 0 bases, and 4 bases lay between the germline ends. Per germline, CDR1 SGHRS and CDR2 YFSETQ. CDR3 coding DNA: TGCGCCAGCAGCTTGTCCACAACTAATGAAAAACTGTTTTTT. Translating it yields CASSLSTTNEKLFF.

The chain has TRBV29-1 and TRBJ2-1; TRBD1 matches 10 bases. Germline trimming cut 7 bases from V and 5 bases from J; bases unmatched to any gene: 8. This CDR3 spans 14 amino acids. Per the germline V gene, CDR1 is SQVTM and CDR2 is ANQGSEA. CDR3 residues: CSARRQGADNEQFF. CDR3 bases: TGCAGCGCCAGGAGACAGGGGGCCGACAATGAGCAGTTCTTC.

The genes are TRBV11-2 and TRBJ2-6; 7 nucleotides agree with TRBD1. Losses at the gene ends were 3 bases for V and 2 bases for J; bases not matched to a gene: 7. The CDR3 loop spans 17 amino acids. Germline assignment: CDR1 SGHAT and CDR2 FQNNGV. CDR3: CASSLTGNVAGANVLTF. In nucleotides, the CDR3 is TGTGCCAGCAGCTTGACAGGGAATGTAGCTGGGGCCAACGTCCTGACTTTC. Filled out from reference TRBV11-2 and TRBJ2-6, the complete variable domain reads EAGVAQSPRYKIIEKRQSVAFWCNPISGHATLYWYQQILGQGPKLLIQFQNNGVVDDSQLPKDRFSAERLKGVDSTLKIQPAKLEDSAVYLCASSLTGNVAGANVLTFGAGSRLTVL.

This chain uses TRBV27 with TRBJ2-5; the D gene is possibly TRBD2 (6 bases). V lost 6 bases, J lost 7 bases, and 15 bases lay in between. CDR1 and CDR2 (germline): MNHEY, SMNVEV (reference sequence). The CDR3 has 13 amino acids. CDR3 residues: CASRPWAEGTQYF. The CDR3 bases are TGTGCCAGCAGACCATGGGCGGAGGGGACCCAGTACTTC.

The gene calls are TRBV14 and TRBJ2-1, with 10 bases matching TRBD2. In germline, CDR1 is SGHDN, CDR2 FVKESK. J was trimmed by 6 bases and V by 3 bases; bases with no gene match: 2. The CDR3 has 14 residues. The CDR3 spells CASSHVAGGNEQFF. The CDR3 DNA reads as TGTGCCAGCAGCCATGTAGCGGGAGGCAATGAGCAGTTCTTC.

The V gene is TRBV30, the J gene TRBJ2-7, with D maybe TRBD2 (6 bases). Germline V gene lookup returns CDR1 GTSNPN and CDR2 SVGIG (reference sequence). With 5 bases removed from V and 1 base from J, the gap between germline ends came to 15 bases. This CDR3 contains 14 residues. The CDR3 DNA reads TGTGCCTGGGTTCGGCTAGCGAATTCCTACGAGCAGTACTTC. The encoded protein is CAWVRLANSYEQYF. Full variable domain (missing parts from reference TRBV30 and TRBJ2-7): SQTIHQWPATLVQPVGSPLSLECTVEGTSNPNLYWYRQAAGRGLQLLFYSVGIGQISSEVPQNLSASRPQDRQFILSSKKLLLSDSGFYLCAWVRLANSYEQYFGPGTRLTVT.

The chain is built from TRBV4-1 and TRBJ2-5; D remains ambiguous. Germline CDR1 and CDR2: MGHRA and YSYEKL. Trimming cost V 0 bases and J 3 bases, with 8 bases left between them. CDR3 length: 14 residues. The CDR3: CASSQDRFEETQYF. CDR3 in DNA: TGCGCCAGCAGCCAAGATAGATTCGAAGAGACCCAGTACTTC.

This chain connects TRBV6-5 to TRBJ1-2, with 8 bases identical to TRBD1. The CDR3 consists of 13 residues. The V and J ends lost 5 bases and 4 bases, in that order; junction bases with no gene match: 3. CDR1 is MNHEY and CDR2 is SVGAGI in the germline V gene. The CDR3 is CASSGGQGYGYTF. The DNA of the CDR3 is TGTGCCAGCAGTGGTGGACAGGGCTATGGCTACACCTTC.

The V call is TRBV5-5, the J call TRBJ2-7; TRBD1 matches at 8 bases. V trimming: 0 bases; J trimming: 3 bases; junction bases outside the gene matches: 5. The germline gives CDR1 SGHKS, CDR2 YYEKEE (reference sequence). This CDR3 has 15 residues. The CDR3 DNA reads as TGTGCCAGCAGCTTGGCCGCAGGGGGCGGCTACGAGCAGTACTTC. This translates into CASSLAAGGGYEQYF. Full variable domain (rest looked up from reference TRBV5-5 and TRBJ2-7): DAGVTQSPTHLIKTRGQQVTLRCSPISGHKSVSWYQQVLGQGPQFIFQYYEKEERGRGNFPDRFSARQFPNYSSELNVNALLLGDSALYLCASSLAAGGGYEQYFGPGTRLTVT.

The gene calls are TRBV2 and TRBJ1-5; possibly TRBD1 for D (6 bases). The CDR3 runs to 14 residues. The V gene's germline CDR1 is SNHLY and CDR2 FYNNEI. The germline V and J ends were trimmed by 4 bases and 8 bases, with 15 bases remaining between them. CDR3 in DNA: TGTGCCAGCAGTGTGGGGACAAGGGAAAAGCCCCAGCATTTT. It encodes CASSVGTREKPQHF.

J is TRBJ2-3 and V is TRBV5-1; 7 nucleotides agree with TRBD2. J was trimmed by 5 bases and V by 0 bases; bases with no gene match: 9. There are 16 residues in the CDR3. From germline, CDR1 is SGHRS and CDR2 YFSETQ. The CDR3 coding sequence is TGCGCCAGCAGCTTGGGGGCCCCTAGCGGTGGAGATACGCAGTATTTT. Protein: CASSLGAPSGGDTQYF.

The rearrangement uses TRBV19 and TRBJ2-2, with 7 bases identical to TRBD1. Unmatched junction bases numbered 10, after V lost 6 bases and J lost 3 bases. This CDR3 region has 16 residues. Germline V gives CDR1 LNHDA, CDR2 SQIVND (reference sequence). The CDR3 sequence: CASRPTPQGHTGELFF. DNA for the CDR3: TGTGCCAGTAGGCCCACCCCACAGGGGCACACCGGGGAGCTGTTTTTT.

The chain is built from TRBV27 and TRBJ2-1; 8 bases align to TRBD2. This CDR3 has 17 residues. In germline, CDR1 is MNHEY, CDR2 SMNVEV (reference sequence). J was trimmed by 7 bases and V by 2 bases; bases with no gene match: 13. For the CDR3, the DNA is TGTGCCAGCAGTTTACGGGAGGGGAACCTCGATAGGAATGAGCAGTTCTTC. This codes for CASSLREGNLDRNEQFF.